This entry lists 2 T cell receptor beta chains sequenced from one sample in a study of blood T cell repertoires in COVID-19. Profiled with immunoSEQ multiplex PCR; TCRdb holds only in-frame clones, not every one. The repertoire holds under 200,000 clones, nearly 85% seen once, with more than 5% in the top ten. Sequencing was carried out using peripheral blood. These receptors all come from a woman in her 30s with acute or convalescent COVID-19.

V usage is TRBV6-5 and J usage is TRBJ2-7; a weak D match, TRBD1 (6 bases). Between the trimmed V and J ends, which lost 3 bases and 0 bases, there was a span of 9 bases. The CDR3 runs to 14 residues. Looked up from germline, CDR1 is MNHEY and CDR2 is SVGAGI. The CDR3 loop is CASSYGTTSYEQYF. CDR3 DNA sequence: TGTGCCAGCAGTTATGGGACAACCTCCTACGAGCAGTACTTC.

This clone has more than one count but fewer than ten. This sequence joins TRBV6-4 and TRBJ2-3, with 7 bases identical to TRBD1. The CDR3 consists of 15 residues. Unmatched junction bases numbered 5, after V lost 5 bases and J lost 0 bases. In germline, CDR1 is MRHNA, CDR2 SNTAGT. The CDR3 nucleotides are TGTGCCAGCAGTCTTGGACAGGATAGCACAGATACGCAGTATTTT. As protein: CASSLGQDSTDTQYF.